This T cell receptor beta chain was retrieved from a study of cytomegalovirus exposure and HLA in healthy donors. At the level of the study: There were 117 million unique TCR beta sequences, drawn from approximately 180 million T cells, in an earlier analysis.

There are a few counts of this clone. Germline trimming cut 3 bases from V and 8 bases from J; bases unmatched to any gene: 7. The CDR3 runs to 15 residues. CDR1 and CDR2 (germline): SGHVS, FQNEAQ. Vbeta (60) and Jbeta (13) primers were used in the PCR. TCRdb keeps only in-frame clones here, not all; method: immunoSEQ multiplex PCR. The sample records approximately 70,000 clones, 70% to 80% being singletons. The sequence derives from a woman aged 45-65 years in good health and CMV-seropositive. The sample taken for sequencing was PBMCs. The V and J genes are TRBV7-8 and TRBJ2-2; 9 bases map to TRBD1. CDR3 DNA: TGTGCCAGCAGCTTCCCCGGGACAGGGACGGGGGAGCTGTTTTTT. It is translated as CASSFPGTGTGELFF.